This T cell receptor (beta chain) was captured in a study of blood T cell repertoires in COVID-19. On the study more broadly: Material from acute and convalescent COVID-19 was sourced from the United States, Italy and Spain. T cells, B-cell-depleted T cells, or PBMCs provided the cDNA or gDNA that served as material.

Trimming took 3 bases from V and 8 from J; bases not matched to a gene: 3. Germline V gives CDR1 DFQATT, CDR2 SNEGSKA (reference sequence). This CDR3 is 11 amino acids long. Repertoires were generated with immunoSEQ multiplex PCR, while TCRdb's copy carries only in-frame clones and drops some. This repertoire shows about 150,000 clones, 82% found once; its top ten account for roughly 15%. This TCR derives from a human donor with acute or convalescent COVID-19. The donor label of this sample is uncertain. Sequences were obtained from peripheral blood. The chain recombines TRBV20-1 with TRBJ1-2, with TRBD1 matching over 7 bases. The CDR3 protein is CSARGTAGYTF. As DNA, the CDR3 is TGCAGTGCTAGGGGGACAGCGGGCTACACCTTC.